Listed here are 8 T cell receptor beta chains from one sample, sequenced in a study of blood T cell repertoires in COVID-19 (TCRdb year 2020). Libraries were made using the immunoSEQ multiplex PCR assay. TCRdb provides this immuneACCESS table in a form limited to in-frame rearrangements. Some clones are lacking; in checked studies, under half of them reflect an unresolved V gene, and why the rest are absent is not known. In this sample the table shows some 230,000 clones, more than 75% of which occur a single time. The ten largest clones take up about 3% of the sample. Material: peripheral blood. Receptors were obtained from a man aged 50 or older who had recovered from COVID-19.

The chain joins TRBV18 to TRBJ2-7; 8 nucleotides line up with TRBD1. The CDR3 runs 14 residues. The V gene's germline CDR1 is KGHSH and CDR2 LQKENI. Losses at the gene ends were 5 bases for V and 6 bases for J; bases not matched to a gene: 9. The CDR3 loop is CASSNGQGLVEQYF. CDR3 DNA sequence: TGTGCCAGCTCAAACGGACAGGGATTGGTCGAGCAGTACTTC.

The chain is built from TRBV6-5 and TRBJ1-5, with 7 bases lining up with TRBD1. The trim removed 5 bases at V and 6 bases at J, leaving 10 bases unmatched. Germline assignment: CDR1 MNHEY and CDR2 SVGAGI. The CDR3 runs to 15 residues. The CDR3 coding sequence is TGTGCCAGCAGTAAAATGACAGGGACGGGTCAGCCCCAGCATTTT. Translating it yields CASSKMTGTGQPQHF.

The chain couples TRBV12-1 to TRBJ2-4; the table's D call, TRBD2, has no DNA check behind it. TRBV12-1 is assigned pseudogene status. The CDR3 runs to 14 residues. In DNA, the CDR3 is TGTGCCGGAAAAAGAGGAGAAGCCAAAAACATTCAGTACTTC. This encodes CAGKRGEAKNIQYF.

CDR3 sequence: CASVGGSNQPQHF. CDR3 nucleotides: TGTGCCAGCGTAGGAGGGAGCAATCAGCCCCAGCATTTT. The chain recombines TRBV6-6 with TRBJ1-5; D is unclear. Trimming cost V 8 bases and J 1 base, with 9 bases left between them. The CDR3 is 13 amino acids. Germline CDR1 is MNHNY and CDR2 is SVGAGI (reference sequence).

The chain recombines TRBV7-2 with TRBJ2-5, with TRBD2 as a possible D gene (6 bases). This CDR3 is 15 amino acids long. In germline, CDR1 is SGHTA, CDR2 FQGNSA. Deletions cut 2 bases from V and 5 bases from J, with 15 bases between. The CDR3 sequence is CASSLRRVGRETQYF. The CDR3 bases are TGTGCCAGCAGCTTAAGGAGGGTAGGACGGGAGACCCAGTACTTC.

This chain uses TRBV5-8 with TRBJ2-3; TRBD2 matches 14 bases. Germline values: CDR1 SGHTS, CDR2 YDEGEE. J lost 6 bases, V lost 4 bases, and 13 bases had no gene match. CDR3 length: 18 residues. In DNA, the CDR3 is TGTGCCAGCAGCCGACTAGCGGGAGGGCCCAGGGGGATTGATACGCAGTATTTT. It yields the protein CASSRLAGGPRGIDTQYF.

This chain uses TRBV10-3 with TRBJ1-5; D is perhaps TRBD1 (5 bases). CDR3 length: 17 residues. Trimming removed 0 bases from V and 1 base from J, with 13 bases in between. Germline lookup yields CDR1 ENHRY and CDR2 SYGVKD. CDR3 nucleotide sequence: TGTGCCATCAGTGAGTCGGATGGGGGGGTGAGCAATCAGCCCCAGCATTTT. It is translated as CAISESDGGVSNQPQHF.

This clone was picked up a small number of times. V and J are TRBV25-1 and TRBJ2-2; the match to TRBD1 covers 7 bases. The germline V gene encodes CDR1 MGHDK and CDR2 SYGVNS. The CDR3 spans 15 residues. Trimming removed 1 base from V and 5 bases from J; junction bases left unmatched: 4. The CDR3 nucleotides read TGTGCCAGCAGTGAATCAAACAGGGGAACCGGGGAGCTGTTTTTT. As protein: CASSESNRGTGELFF.